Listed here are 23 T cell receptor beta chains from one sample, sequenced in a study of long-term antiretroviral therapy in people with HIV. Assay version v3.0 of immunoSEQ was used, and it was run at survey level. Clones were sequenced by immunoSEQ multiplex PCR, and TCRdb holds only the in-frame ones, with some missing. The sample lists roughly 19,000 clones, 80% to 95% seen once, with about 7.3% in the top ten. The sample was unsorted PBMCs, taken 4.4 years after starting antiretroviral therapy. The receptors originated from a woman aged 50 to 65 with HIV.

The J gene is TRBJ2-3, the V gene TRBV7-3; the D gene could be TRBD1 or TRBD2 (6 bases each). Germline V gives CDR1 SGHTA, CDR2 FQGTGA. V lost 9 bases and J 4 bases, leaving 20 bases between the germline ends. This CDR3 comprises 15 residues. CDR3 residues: CASRREGGWADTQYF. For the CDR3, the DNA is TGTGCCAGTCGGCGAGAAGGGGGGTGGGCAGATACGCAGTATTTT.

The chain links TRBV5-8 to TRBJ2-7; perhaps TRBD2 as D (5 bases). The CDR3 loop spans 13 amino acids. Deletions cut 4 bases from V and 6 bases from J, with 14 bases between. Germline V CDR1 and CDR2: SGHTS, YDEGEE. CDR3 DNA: TGTGCCAGCAGCCGGAGTCTAGCAAGCGAGCAGTACTTC. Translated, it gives CASSRSLASEQYF.

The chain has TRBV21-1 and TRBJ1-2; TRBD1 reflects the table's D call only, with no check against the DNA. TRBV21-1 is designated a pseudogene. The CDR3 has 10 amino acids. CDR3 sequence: CASSRARYTF. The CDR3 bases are TGTGCCAGCAGCAGGGCTCGCTACACCTTC.

The DNA of the CDR3 is TGTGCCATCAGTGAGTCTAAGGGGACTAGCGGATCCTACGAGCAGTACTTC. Protein product: CAISESKGTSGSYEQYF. The rearrangement uses TRBV10-3 and TRBJ2-7; 11 nucleotides match TRBD2. The germline CDR1 and CDR2 sequences are ENHRY and SYGVKD. Trimming took 0 bases from V and 1 from J; bases not matched to a gene: 5. This CDR3 has 17 residues.

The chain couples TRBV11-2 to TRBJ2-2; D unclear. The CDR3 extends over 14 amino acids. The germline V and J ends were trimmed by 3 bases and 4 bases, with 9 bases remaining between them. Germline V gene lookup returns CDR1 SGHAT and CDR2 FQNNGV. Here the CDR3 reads CASSFYDGTGELFF. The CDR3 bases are TGTGCCAGCAGCTTTTATGACGGCACCGGGGAGCTGTTTTTT.

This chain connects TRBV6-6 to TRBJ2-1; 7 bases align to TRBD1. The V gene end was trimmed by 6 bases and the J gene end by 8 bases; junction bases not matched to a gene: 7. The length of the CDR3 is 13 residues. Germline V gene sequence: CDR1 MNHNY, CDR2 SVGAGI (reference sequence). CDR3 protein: CASRTRTGDEQFF. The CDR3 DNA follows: TGTGCCAGCAGAACCCGCACAGGGGATGAGCAGTTCTTC.

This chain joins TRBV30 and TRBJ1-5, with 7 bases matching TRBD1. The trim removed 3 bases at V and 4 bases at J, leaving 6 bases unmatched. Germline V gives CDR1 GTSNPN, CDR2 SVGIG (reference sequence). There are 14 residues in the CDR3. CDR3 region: CAWSRDSKNQPQHF. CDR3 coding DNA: TGTGCCTGGAGCCGGGACAGTAAAAATCAGCCCCAGCATTTT.

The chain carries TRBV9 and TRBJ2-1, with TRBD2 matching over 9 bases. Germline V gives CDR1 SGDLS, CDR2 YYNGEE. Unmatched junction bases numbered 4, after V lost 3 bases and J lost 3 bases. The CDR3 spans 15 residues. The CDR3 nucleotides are TGTGCCAGCAGCGCCGCGGGGGGGGACTACAATGAGCAGTTCTTC. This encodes CASSAAGGDYNEQFF.

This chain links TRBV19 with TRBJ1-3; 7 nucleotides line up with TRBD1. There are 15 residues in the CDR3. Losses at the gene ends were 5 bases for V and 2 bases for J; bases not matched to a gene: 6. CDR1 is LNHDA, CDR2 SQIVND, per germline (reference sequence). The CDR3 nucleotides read TGTGCCAGTAGTCTCGGCACAGGGGCTGGAAACACCATATATTTT. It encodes CASSLGTGAGNTIYF.

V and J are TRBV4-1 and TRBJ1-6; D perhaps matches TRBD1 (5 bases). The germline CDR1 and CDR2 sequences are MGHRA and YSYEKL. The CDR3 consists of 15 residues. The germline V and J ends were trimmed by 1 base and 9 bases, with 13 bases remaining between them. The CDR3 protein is CASSQGAGTSSPLHF. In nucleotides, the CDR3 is TGCGCCAGCAGCCAAGGAGCCGGGACCAGTTCACCCCTCCACTTT.

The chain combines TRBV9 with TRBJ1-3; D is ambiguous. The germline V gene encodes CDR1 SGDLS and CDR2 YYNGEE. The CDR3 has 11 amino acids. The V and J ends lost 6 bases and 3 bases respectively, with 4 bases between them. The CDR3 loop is CASKGGNTIYF. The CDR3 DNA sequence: TGTGCCAGCAAGGGTGGAAACACCATATATTTT.

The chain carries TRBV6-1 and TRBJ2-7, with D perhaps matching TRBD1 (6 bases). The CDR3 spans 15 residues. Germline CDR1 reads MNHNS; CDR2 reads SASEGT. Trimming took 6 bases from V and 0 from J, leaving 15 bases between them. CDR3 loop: CASRVAGAGSYEQYF. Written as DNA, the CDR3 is TGTGCCAGCAGGGTGGCAGGGGCAGGCTCCTACGAGCAGTACTTC.

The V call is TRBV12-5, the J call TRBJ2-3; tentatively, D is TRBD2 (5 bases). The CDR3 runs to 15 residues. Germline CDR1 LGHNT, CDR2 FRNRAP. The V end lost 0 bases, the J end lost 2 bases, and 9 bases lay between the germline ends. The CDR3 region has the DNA TGTGCTAGTGGTTTGGTATCGGGATTCACAGATACGCAGTATTTT. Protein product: CASGLVSGFTDTQYF.

DNA for the CDR3: TGTGCCAGCAGCTTAGCCAGCAATCAGCCCCAGCATTTT. It translates to CASSLASNQPQHF. The genes are TRBV7-9 and TRBJ1-5, with D unresolved. With 0 bases removed from V and 1 base from J, the gap between germline ends came to 1 base. This CDR3 has 13 amino acids. CDR1 is SEHNR, CDR2 FQNEAQ, per germline (reference sequence). The whole variable domain, remainder taken from reference TRBV7-9 and TRBJ1-5, is DTGVSQNPRHKITKRGQNVTFRCDPISEHNRLYWYRQTLGQGPEFLTYFQNEAQLEKSRLLSDRFSAERPKGSFSTLEIQRTEQGDSAMYLCASSLASNQPQHFGDGTRLSIL.

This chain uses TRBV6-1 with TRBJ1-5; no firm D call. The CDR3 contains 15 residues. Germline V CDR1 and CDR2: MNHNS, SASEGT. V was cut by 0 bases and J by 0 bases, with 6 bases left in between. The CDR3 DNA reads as TGTGCCAGCAGTGAAGCGAGGGCTAGCAATCAGCCCCAGCATTTT. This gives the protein CASSEARASNQPQHF.

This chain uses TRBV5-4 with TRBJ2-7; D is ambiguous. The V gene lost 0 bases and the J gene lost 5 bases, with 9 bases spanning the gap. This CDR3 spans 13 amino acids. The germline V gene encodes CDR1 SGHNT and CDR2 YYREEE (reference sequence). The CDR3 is CASSLVGFNEQYF. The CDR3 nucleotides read TGTGCCAGCAGCTTGGTGGGATTCAACGAGCAGTACTTC.

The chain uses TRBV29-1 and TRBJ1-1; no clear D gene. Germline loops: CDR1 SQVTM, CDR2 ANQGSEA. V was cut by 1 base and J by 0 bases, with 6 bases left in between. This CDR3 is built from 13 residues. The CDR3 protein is CSVEVSVNTEAFF. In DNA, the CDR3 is TGCAGCGTTGAAGTGTCTGTGAACACTGAAGCTTTCTTT. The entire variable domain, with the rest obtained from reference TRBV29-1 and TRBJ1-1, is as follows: SAVISQKPSRDICQRGTSLTIQCQVDSQVTMMFWYRQQPGQSLTLIATANQGSEATYESGFVIDKFPISRPNLTFSTLTVSNMSPEDSSIYLCSVEVSVNTEAFFGQGTRLTVV.

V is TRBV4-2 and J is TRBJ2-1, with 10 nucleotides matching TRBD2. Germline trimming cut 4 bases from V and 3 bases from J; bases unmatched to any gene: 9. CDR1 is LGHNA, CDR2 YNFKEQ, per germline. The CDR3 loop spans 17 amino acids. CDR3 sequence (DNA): TGTGCCAGCAGCCCCAAGACTAGCGGGTCCGTCTACAATGAGCAGTTCTTC. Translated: CASSPKTSGSVYNEQFF.

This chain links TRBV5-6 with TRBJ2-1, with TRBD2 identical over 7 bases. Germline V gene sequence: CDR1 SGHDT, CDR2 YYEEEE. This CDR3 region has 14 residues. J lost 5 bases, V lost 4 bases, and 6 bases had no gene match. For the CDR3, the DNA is TGTGCCAGCAGCGCGTTTGCGGGGGACAATGAGCAGTTCTTC. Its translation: CASSAFAGDNEQFF.

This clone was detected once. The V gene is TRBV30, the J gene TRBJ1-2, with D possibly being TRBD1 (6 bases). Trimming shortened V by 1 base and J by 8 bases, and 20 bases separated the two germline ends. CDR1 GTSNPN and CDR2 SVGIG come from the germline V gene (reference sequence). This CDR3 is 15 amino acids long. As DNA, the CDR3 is TGTGCCTGGAGTGCAACGTCGGGGGGCGCTGGGGGCTACACCTTC. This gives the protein CAWSATSGGAGGYTF.

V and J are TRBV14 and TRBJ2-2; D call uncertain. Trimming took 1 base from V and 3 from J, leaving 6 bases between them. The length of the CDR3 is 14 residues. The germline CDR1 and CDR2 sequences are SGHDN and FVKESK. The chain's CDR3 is CASSQGRYTGELFF. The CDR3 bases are TGTGCCAGCAGCCAAGGACGTTACACCGGGGAGCTGTTTTTT.

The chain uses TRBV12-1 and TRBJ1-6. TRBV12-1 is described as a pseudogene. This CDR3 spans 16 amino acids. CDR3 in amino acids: CASSLGGTVGNSPLHF. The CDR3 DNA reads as TGTGCCAGCAGCTTGGGAGGGACAGTAGGAAATTCACCCCTCCACTTT.

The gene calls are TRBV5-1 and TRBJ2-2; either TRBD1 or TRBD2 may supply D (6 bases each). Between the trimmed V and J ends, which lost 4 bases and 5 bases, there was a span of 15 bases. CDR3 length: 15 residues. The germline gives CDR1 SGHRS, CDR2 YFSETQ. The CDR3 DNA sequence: TGCGCCAGCAGCCAAGGGGGACTTGCGACCGGGGAGCTGTTTTTT. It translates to CASSQGGLATGELFF.